The T cell receptor (beta chain) described here comes from a study of shared clonotypes between healthy human individuals. Study-level background: Three plates each covered CD4 naive and memory; CD8 naive two, CD8 memory one.

Only CD45RO-negative cells positively selected for CCR7 counted as naive CD8 cells, so terminally differentiated effector memory CD45RA+ cells were excluded. Using immunoSEQ multiplex PCR, the repertoire was profiled, and TCRdb retains in-frame clones only, with some absent. The profile shows approximately 650,000 clones, 95% to 96% of them singletons. This CDR3 is 16 amino acids long. V lost 0 bases and J lost 7, with 18 bases in between. Germline CDR1 MGHRA, CDR2 YSYEKL. The chain uses TRBV4-1 and TRBJ1-2; D is perhaps TRBD1 (6 bases). This clonotype originated in a woman in her 30s in good health. Material: naive CD8+ T cells sorted from blood. The CDR3 DNA reads as TGCGCCAGCAGCCAAGACCATCCGGGGGGCTCATTTGGCTACACCTTC. Encoded protein: CASSQDHPGGSFGYTF.